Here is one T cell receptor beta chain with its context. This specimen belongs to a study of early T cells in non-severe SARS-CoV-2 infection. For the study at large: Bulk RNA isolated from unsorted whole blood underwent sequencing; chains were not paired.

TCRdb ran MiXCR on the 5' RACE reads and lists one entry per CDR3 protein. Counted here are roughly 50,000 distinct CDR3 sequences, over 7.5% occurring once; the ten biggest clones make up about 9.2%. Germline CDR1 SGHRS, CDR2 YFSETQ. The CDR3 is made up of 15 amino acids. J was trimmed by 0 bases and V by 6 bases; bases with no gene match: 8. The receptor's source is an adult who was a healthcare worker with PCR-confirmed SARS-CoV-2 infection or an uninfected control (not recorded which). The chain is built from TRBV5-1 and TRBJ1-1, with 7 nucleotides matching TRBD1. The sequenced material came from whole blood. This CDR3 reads CASTPGTALNTEAFF. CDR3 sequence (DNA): TGCGCCAGCACGCCAGGGACAGCACTGAACACTGAAGCTTTCTTT.